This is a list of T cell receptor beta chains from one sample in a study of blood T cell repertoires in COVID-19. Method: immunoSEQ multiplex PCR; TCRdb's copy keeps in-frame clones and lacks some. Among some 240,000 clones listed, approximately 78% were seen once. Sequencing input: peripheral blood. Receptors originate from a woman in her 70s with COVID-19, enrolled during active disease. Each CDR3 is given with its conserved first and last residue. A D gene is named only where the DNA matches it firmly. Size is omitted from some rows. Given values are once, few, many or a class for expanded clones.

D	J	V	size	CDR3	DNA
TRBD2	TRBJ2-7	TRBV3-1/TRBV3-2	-	CASSSWSGSGNEQYF	TGTGCCAGCAGCTCCTGGAGCGGGAGTGGCAACGAGCAGTACTTC
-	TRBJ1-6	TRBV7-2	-	CASSLNRDYNSPLHF	TGTGCCAGCAGCTTGAACAGAGACTATAATTCACCCCTCCACTTT
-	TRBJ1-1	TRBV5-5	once	CASRSGVSNTEAFF	TGTGCCAGCAGATCAGGGGTCTCGAACACTGAAGCTTTCTTT
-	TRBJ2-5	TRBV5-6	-	CASSHKETQYF	TGTGCCAGCAGCCACAAAGAGACCCAGTACTTC
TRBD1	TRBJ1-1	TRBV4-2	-	CASSQGQGGKDTEAFF	TGTGCCAGCAGCCAAGGACAGGGAGGTAAAGACACTGAAGCTTTCTTT
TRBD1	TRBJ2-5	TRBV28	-	CASVTGDETQYF	TGTGCCAGCGTCACAGGGGATGAGACCCAGTACTTC
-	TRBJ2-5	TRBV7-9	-	CASSLGVVQYF	TGTGCCAGCAGCTTAGGCGTTGTCCAGTACTTC
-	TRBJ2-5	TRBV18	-	CASSNPSQETQYF	TGTGCCAGCTCTAATCCCTCCCAAGAGACCCAGTACTTC
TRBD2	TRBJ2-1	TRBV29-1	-	CSGLRTGTSAYNEQFF	TGCAGCGGCTTAAGAACCGGGACTAGCGCTTACAATGAGCAGTTCTTC
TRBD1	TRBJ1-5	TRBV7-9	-	CASSSSSDRENQPQHF	TGTGCCAGCAGCTCTTCCTCGGACAGGGAAAATCAGCCCCAGCATTTT
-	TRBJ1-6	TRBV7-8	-	CASSLDTTRSPLHF	TGTGCCAGCAGCTTAGATACGACACGGTCACCCCTCCACTTT
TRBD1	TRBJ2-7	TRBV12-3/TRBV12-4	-	CASSGTGSGEQYF	TGTGCCAGCAGTGGGACAGGATCGGGAGAGCAGTACTTC
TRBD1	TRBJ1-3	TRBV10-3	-	CAISRQGDSSGNTIYF	TGTGCCATCAGCCGACAGGGAGACAGCTCTGGAAACACCATATATTTT
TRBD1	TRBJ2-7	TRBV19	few	CASSLTGTGGNEQYF	TGTGCCAGTAGTTTAACCGGGACAGGGGGGAACGAGCAGTACTTC
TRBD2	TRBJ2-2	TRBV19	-	CASSSGNTGELFF	TGTGCCAGCTCTAGCGGGAACACCGGGGAGCTGTTTTTT
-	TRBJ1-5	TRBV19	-	CAIGGREGQPQHF	TGTGCCATAGGCGGCAGGGAGGGTCAGCCCCAGCATTTT
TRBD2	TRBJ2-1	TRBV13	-	CASSLGSGRVYNEQFF	TGTGCCAGCAGCTTGGGTAGCGGGAGGGTTTACAATGAGCAGTTCTTC
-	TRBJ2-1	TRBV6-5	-	CASSYSAQTHNEQFF	TGTGCCAGCAGTTACTCGGCCCAAACCCACAATGAGCAGTTCTTC
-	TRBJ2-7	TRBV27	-	CASSRETPYEQYF	TGTGCCAGCAGTCGGGAGACCCCCTACGAGCAGTACTTC
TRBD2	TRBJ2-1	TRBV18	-	CASSEGLAGGIEQFF	TGTGCCAGCTCGGAGGGACTAGCGGGAGGCATTGAGCAGTTCTTC
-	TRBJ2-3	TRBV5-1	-	CASSLEGGRGQSTDTQYF	TGCGCCAGCAGTTTAGAGGGAGGTAGAGGTCAATCCACAGATACGCAGTATTTT
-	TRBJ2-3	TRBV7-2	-	CASSSDWTNTQYF	TGTGCCAGCAGCTCGGACTGGACGAATACGCAGTATTTT
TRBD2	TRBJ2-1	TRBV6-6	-	CASRGTRGAEQFF	TGTGCCAGCAGGGGGACTAGAGGAGCTGAGCAGTTCTTC
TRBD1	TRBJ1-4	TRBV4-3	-	CASSQADRAKKLFF	TGCGCCAGCAGCCAAGCGGACAGGGCAAAAAAACTGTTTTTT
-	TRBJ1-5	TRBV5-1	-	CASSLSGVGQPQHF	TGCGCCAGCAGCTTGTCCGGGGTCGGGCAGCCCCAGCATTTT
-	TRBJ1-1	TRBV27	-	CASSFTTDGNTEAFF	TGTGCCAGCAGTTTCACGACAGACGGGAACACTGAAGCTTTCTTT
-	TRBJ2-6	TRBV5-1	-	CASSLGRTVYSSGANVLTF	TGCGCCAGCAGCTTGGGGAGAACCGTTTATAGCTCTGGGGCCAACGTCCTGACTTTC
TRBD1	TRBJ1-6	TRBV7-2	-	CASSSGQVVYF	TGTGCCAGCAGCTCGGGACAGGTAGTCTACTTT
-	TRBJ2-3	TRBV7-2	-	CASSSGWGQGSTDTQYF	TGTGCCAGCAGCTCAGGGTGGGGGCAGGGGAGCACAGATACGCAGTATTTT
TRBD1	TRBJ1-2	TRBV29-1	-	CSVKTGVNYGYTF	TGCAGCGTAAAGACAGGGGTGAACTATGGCTACACCTTC
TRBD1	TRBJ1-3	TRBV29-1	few	CSAGTGLTGNTIYF	TGCAGCGCCGGGACAGGGTTGACTGGAAACACCATATATTTT
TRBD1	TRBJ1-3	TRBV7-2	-	CASSLVGTGAEGNTIYF	TGTGCCAGCAGCTTAGTGGGGACAGGGGCGGAAGGAAACACCATATATTTT
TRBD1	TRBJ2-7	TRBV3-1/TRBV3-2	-	CASSRGTGGTYEQYF	TGTGCCAGCAGCCGAGGGACAGGGGGGACCTACGAGCAGTACTTC
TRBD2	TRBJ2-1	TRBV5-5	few	CASSLEGRLAGVYNEQFF	TGTGCCAGCAGCTTGGAAGGGCGACTAGCGGGAGTATATAATGAGCAGTTCTTC
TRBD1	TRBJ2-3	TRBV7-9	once	CASSSGTVDTDTQYF	TGTGCCAGCAGCTCTGGGACAGTAGACACAGATACGCAGTATTTT
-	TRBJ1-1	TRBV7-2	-	CASSFTLNTEAFF	TGTGCCAGCAGCTTTACACTGAACACTGAAGCTTTCTTT
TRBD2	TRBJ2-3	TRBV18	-	CASSPLSGNTDTQYF	TGTGCCAGCTCACCACTTAGCGGGAACACAGATACGCAGTATTTT
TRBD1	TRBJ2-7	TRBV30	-	CAWSAKGQIYEQYF	TGTGCCTGGAGTGCAAAGGGACAGATCTACGAGCAGTACTTC
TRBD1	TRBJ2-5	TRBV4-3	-	CASSPGQGQTQYF	TGCGCCAGCAGCCCGGGACAGGGGCAGACCCAGTACTTC
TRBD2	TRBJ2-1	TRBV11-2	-	CASSLEGTRTYNEQFF	TGTGCCAGCAGCTTAGAAGGGACTAGAACGTACAATGAGCAGTTCTTC
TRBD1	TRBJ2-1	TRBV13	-	CASGIDRVNNEQFF	TGTGCCAGCGGAATTGACAGGGTTAACAATGAGCAGTTCTTC
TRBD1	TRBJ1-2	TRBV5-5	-	CASSLVGTVNYGYTF	TGTGCCAGCAGCTTGGTTGGGACAGTCAACTATGGCTACACCTTC
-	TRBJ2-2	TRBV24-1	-	CATSDQKTGFGELFF	TGTGCCACCAGTGACCAAAAAACAGGGTTCGGGGAGCTGTTTTTT
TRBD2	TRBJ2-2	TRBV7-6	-	CASKPGLAGDTGELFF	TGTGCCAGCAAACCCGGACTAGCGGGAGACACCGGGGAGCTGTTTTTT
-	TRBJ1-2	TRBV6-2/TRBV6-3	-	CASSYRQPILDGYTF	TGTGCCAGCAGTTATAGACAGCCTATTTTGGACGGCTACACCTTC
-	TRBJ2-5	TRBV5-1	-	CASSRDIGFETQYF	TGCGCCAGCAGCAGGGACATTGGCTTTGAGACCCAGTACTTC
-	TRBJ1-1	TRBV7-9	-	CASSPYSGWNTEAFF	TGTGCCAGCAGCCCATACTCGGGGTGGAACACTGAAGCTTTCTTT
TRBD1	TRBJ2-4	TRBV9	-	CASSVQPGQGTIQYF	TGTGCCAGCAGCGTTCAGCCGGGACAGGGGACTATTCAGTACTTC
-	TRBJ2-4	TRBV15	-	CATSRERGIQYF	TGTGCCACCAGCAGAGAGAGAGGCATTCAGTACTTC
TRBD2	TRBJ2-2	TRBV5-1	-	CASSLGTSGRLHTGELFF	TGCGCCAGCAGCTTGGGGACTAGCGGGAGGCTTCACACCGGGGAGCTGTTTTTT